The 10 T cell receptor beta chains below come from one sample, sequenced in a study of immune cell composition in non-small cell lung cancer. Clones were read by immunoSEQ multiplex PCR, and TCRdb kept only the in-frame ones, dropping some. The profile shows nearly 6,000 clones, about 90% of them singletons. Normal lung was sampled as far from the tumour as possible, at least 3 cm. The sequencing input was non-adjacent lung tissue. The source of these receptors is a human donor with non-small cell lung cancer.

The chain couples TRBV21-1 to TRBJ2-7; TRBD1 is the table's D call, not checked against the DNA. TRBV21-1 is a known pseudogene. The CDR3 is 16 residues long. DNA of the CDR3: TGTGCCAGCAGCAGCTCACGGGACAGGCAGTCCTACGAGCAGTACTTC. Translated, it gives CASSSSRDRQSYEQYF.

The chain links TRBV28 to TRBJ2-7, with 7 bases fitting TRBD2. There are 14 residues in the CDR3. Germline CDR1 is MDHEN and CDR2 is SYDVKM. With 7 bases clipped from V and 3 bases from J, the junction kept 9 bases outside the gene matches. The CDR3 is CASTSGGNYYEQYF. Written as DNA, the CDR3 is TGTGCCAGCACTTCCGGGGGGAATTACTACGAGCAGTACTTC.

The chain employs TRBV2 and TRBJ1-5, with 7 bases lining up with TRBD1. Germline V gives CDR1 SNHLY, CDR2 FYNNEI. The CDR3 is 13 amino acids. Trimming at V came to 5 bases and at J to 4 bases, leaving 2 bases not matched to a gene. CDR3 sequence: CASSPDRNQPQHF. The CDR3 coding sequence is TGTGCCAGCAGTCCGGACAGGAATCAGCCCCAGCATTTT.

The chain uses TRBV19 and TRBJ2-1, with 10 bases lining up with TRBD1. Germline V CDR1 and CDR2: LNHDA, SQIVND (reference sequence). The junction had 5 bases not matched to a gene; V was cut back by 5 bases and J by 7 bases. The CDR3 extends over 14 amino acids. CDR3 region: CASSRRTGGNEQFF. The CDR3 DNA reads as TGTGCCAGTAGTCGGCGGACAGGGGGGAATGAGCAGTTCTTC.

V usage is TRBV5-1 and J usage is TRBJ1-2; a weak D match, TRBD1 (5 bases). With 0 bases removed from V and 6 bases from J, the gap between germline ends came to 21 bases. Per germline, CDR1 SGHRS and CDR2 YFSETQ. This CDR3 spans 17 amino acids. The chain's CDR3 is CASSLEGTGTGGHGYTF. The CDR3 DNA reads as TGCGCCAGCAGCTTGGAAGGAACCGGGACGGGGGGACATGGCTACACCTTC.

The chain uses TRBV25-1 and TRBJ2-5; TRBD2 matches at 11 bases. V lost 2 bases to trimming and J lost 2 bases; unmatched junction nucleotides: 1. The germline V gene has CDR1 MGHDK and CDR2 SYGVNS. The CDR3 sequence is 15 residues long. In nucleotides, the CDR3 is TGTGCCAGCAGTGAAGGGACTAGCGGTCAAGAGACCCAGTACTTC. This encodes CASSEGTSGQETQYF.

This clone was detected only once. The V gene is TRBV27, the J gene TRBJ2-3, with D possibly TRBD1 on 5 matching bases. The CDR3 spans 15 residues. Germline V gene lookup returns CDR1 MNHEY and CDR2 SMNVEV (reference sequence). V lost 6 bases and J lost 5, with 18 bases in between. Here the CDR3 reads CASSRQNPWGDTQYF. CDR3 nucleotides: TGTGCCAGCAGCCGACAGAACCCCTGGGGAGATACGCAGTATTTT.

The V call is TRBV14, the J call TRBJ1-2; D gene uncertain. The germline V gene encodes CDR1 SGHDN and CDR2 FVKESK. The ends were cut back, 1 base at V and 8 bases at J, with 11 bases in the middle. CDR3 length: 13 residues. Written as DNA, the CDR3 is TGTGCCAGCAGCCAAGTGCAGGCTCAAGGCTACACCTTC. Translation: CASSQVQAQGYTF.

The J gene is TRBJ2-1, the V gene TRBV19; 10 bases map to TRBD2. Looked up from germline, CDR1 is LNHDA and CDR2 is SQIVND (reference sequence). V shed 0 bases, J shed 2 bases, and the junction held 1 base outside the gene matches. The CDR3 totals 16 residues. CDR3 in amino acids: CASSIELAGAYNEQFF. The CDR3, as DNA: TGTGCCAGTAGTATAGAGCTAGCGGGAGCCTACAATGAGCAGTTCTTC.

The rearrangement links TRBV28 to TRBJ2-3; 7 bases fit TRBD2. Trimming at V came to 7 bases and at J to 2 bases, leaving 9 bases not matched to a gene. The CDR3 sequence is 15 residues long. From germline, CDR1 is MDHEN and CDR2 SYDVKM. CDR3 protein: CASTTVAGVTDTQYF. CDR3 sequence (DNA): TGTGCCAGCACCACGGTGGCGGGAGTCACAGATACGCAGTATTTT. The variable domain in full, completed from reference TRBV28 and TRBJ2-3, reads DVKVTQSSRYLVKRTGEKVFLECVQDMDHENMFWYRQDPGLGLRLIYFSYDVKMKEKGDIPEGYSVSREKKERFSLILESASTNQTSMYLCASTTVAGVTDTQYFGPGTRLTVL.